This TCR beta chain came from a study of T cell clones after liver transplantation. In the study overall: As an antigen-independent comparator, third-party-reactive TCRbeta sequences came from pre-transplant mixed lymphocyte reactions. Standard immunosuppression, with no induction, continued until 12-24 months after transplant.

The table came from immunoSEQ multiplex PCR; TCRdb's copy has only in-frame clones and leaves some out. Here the sample spans about 70,000 clones, about four fifths being singletons. V gave up 6 bases and J gave up 3 bases, with 12 bases separating them. Per germline, CDR1 MDHEN and CDR2 SYDVKM. This CDR3 spans 13 amino acids. Study-wide findings and caveats: A larger donor-reactive than third-party decline suggested partial antigen-specific deletion.

Concerning this clone: Its antigen is as yet unknown.

This sequence was found in a human patient who received a liver transplant. Some T cells may be supplied by the graft donor. Sequences were derived from CD4+ T cells from blood, sampled 12 months after liver transplant. The genes are TRBV28 and TRBJ2-7; D may be TRBD2 (5 bases). For the CDR3, the DNA is TGTGCCAGCAGCCCCAACAGCGGCTACGAGCAGTACTTC. Protein sequence: CASSPNSGYEQYF. The variable domain in full, completed from reference TRBV28 and TRBJ2-7, reads DVKVTQSSRYLVKRTGEKVFLECVQDMDHENMFWYRQDPGLGLRLIYFSYDVKMKEKGDIPEGYSVSREKKERFSLILESASTNQTSMYLCASSPNSGYEQYFGPGTRLTVT.